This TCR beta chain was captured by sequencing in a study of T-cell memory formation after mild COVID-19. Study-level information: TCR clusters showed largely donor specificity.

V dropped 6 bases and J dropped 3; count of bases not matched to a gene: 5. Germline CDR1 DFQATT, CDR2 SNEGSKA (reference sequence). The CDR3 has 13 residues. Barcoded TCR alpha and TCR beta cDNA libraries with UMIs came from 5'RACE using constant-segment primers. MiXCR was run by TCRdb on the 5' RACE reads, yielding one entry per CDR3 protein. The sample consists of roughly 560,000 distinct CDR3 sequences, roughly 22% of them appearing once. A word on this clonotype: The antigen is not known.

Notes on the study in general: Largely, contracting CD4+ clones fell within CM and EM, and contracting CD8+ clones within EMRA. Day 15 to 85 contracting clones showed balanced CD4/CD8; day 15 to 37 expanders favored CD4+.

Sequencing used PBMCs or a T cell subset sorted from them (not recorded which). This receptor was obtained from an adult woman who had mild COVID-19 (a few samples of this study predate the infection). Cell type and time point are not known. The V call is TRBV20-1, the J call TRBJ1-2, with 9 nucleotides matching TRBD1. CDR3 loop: CSALDRGDYGYTF. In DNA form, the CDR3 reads TGCAGTGCCTTAGACAGGGGGGACTATGGCTACACCTTC.